The present TCR beta chain was sequenced within a study of cytomegalovirus exposure and HLA in healthy donors. Across the study: An earlier analysis identified 95 million to 120 million unique TCR beta sequences in approximately 190 million T cells. Around 83% of 350 to 400 genotyped donors fell in the Caucasian-associated ancestry cluster. Study-level findings and limits: What a later analysis showed was that several of the most significant clusters appeared linked to common viral pathogens. A later analysis linked a missense DCLRE1C variant to TCR beta V- and J-gene trimming.

The PCR used 60 Vbeta and 13 Jbeta primers. Libraries were prepared by immunoSEQ multiplex PCR; TCRdb keeps only in-frame clonotypes and omits some of them. The table includes roughly 150,000 clones, around 73% detected once. About this clone: Antigen unknown.

Germline V lookup: CDR1 SNHLY, CDR2 FYNNEI. CDR3 length equals 13 residues. V shed 3 bases and J shed 7 bases, with 12 bases lying between them. The genes are TRBV2 and TRBJ1-1; D gene uncertain. The receptor was isolated from a woman between 18 and 30 years old in good health and CMV-seropositive. The specimen was PBMCs. DNA of the CDR3: TGTGCCAGCAGTGACGACGGAGAGTGTGAAGCTTTCTTT. Amino acids: CASSDDGECEAFF.